This entry describes one TCR beta chain. As processed by the authors: It was from reference gene primer amplification that nucleated cell counts were estimated. The protocol was immunoSEQ multiplex PCR, while the TCRdb copy is restricted to in-frame clones and leaves out a portion. The V and J calls and clone size come from that table; D and trimming were worked out from the DNA. The data contain approximately 440,000 clones, more than 70% of them singletons. Seattle patient enrollment occurred during active infection, with longitudinal follow-up thereafter. This sample was included in a study of blood T cell repertoires in COVID-19. After removal of 3 bases from V and 8 bases from J, the junction contained 11 bases not matched to a gene. Germline V lookup: CDR1 MNHEY, CDR2 SMNVEV (reference sequence). CDR3 size: 16 residues.

The sequencing input was peripheral blood. The chain links TRBV27 to TRBJ2-1; 9 bases align to TRBD2. This receptor was identified in a woman aged 45-59 years with COVID-19, enrolled during active disease. In DNA, the CDR3 is TGTGCCAGCAGTTTTGGGAGCGGGGGGAATCGGGATGAGCAGTTCTTC. Translation: CASSFGSGGNRDEQFF.